Listed below are T cell receptor beta chains from one sample, sequenced in a study of blood T cells in healthy people across ages. Via MiXCR, TCRdb re-called the 5' RACE reads, giving one row per CDR3 protein. The sample gives about 970,000 distinct CDR3 sequences, roughly half of which show up once; roughly 23% is in the top ten. Sequencing was carried out using blood. Every receptor here comes from a woman aged 55-70 years in good health. The CDR3 runs from the conserved cysteine through the conserved F or W. D genes are given only for firm matches. Some rows mark clone size as missing; the rest say once, few, many or name a class of expanded clone.

. 14 TRBJ2-4 TRBV6-5 . TGTGCCAGCAGTTACGGTGGGAGCGTAAACATTCAGTACTTC CASSYGGSVNIQYF
few 15 TRBJ2-5 TRBV20-1 TRBD2 TGCAGTGCCCCGTTGGGAGGGTCATCGCAAGAGACCCAGTACTTC CSAPLGGSSQETQYF
few 12 TRBJ2-7 TRBV2 TRBD2 TGTGCCAGGGGGACTAGCTTCGGGGAGCAGTACTTC CARGTSFGEQYF
. 15 TRBJ2-1 TRBV5-1 . TGCGCCAGCAGCTTGGGGGCGGGGGCTGGCAATGAGCAGTTCTTC CASSLGAGAGNEQFF
. 17 TRBJ1-4 TRBV25-1 TRBD1 TGTGCCAGCAGTTTCCGGGACAGGGTCCAACTCAATGAAAAACTGTTTTTT CASSFRDRVQLNEKLFF
few 16 TRBJ2-6 TRBV5-8 TRBD1 TGTGCCAGCCTCCGGGACAGACGAACTGGGGCCAACGTCCTGACTTTC CASLRDRRTGANVLTF
. 16 TRBJ2-1 TRBV10-3 TRBD2 TGTGCCATCAGTGAGTCCATTTTCGGGAGGGGGAATGAGCAGTTCTTC CAISESIFGRGNEQFF
few 18 TRBJ2-1 TRBV28 . TGTGCCAGCAGTTTGCACACACCCTGGCGGGGCTCCTACAATGAGCAGTTCTTC CASSLHTPWRGSYNEQFF
. 12 TRBJ2-7 TRBV12-3/TRBV12-4 . TGTGCCAGCAGCCAAGAATTGGGGGAGCAGTACTTC CASSQELGEQYF
few 14 TRBJ2-1 TRBV29-1 TRBD2 TGCAGCGTGCGCCTAGCGGGAGTCCACAATGAGCAGTTCTTC CSVRLAGVHNEQFF
. 17 TRBJ1-2 TRBV7-9 TRBD1 TGTGCCAGCAGCTTACTTGGACAGGGGACTTACGGCTATGGCTACACCTTC CASSLLGQGTYGYGYTF
. 17 TRBJ2-1 TRBV20-1 TRBD2 TGCAGTACCCCTGGGGGGGGAGCAGGAATGATCGAGAATGAGCAGTTCTTC CSTPGGGAGMIENEQFF
. 18 TRBJ2-5 TRBV2 TRBD1 TGTGCCAGCAGTCCGATTCGACAGGGGACAACCCGTCAAGAGACCCAGTACTTC CASSPIRQGTTRQETQYF
. 15 TRBJ1-5 TRBV28 . TGTGCCAGCGTTGTAGCAGTTTCCTCCAATCAGCCCCAGCATTTT CASVVAVSSNQPQHF
. 14 TRBJ2-1 TRBV29-1 . TGCAGCCTCATGGGAGGCAGCTCCTACAATGAGCAGTTCTTC CSLMGGSSYNEQFF
few 15 TRBJ2-5 TRBV13 TRBD1 TGTGCCAGCAGCCCCAAACTTCGACAGGGGGGGACCCAGTACTTC CASSPKLRQGGTQYF
. 13 TRBJ2-7 TRBV6-5 . TGTGCCAGTACCCCGGGACCACCTACCGAGCAGTACTTC CASTPGPPTEQYF
. 17 TRBJ1-2 TRBV20-1 TRBD1 TGCAGTGCTAGACAACCGGGACAGGGACGAAAGGACTATGGCTACACCTTC CSARQPGQGRKDYGYTF
. 14 TRBJ2-1 TRBV5-4 . TGTGCCAGCAGCTTGTCCCCTCAGGGGTATGAGCAGTTCTTC CASSLSPQGYEQFF
. 14 TRBJ2-7 TRBV4-1 . TGCGCCAGCAGCCGGGACGGCGCGACCTACGAGCAGTACTTC CASSRDGATYEQYF
. 13 TRBJ2-3 TRBV12-3/TRBV12-4 . TGTGCCAGCAGTTTTGAACGCACAGATACGCAGTATTTT CASSFERTDTQYF
once 15 TRBJ2-2 TRBV18 . TGTGCCAGCTCACCAACACAGGGAAACACCGGGGAGCTGTTTTTT CASSPTQGNTGELFF
few 13 TRBJ1-2 TRBV3-1 . TGTGCCAGCAGCGATAGGACAGTAAATGGCTACACCTTC CASSDRTVNGYTF
few 16 TRBJ2-7 TRBV20-1 TRBD2 TGCAGTGCTAGAGCTAGCGGGAGGGCCGGGTTTAACGAGCAGTACTTC CSARASGRAGFNEQYF
. 15 TRBJ2-5 TRBV20-1 TRBD2 TGCAGTGCTAGAACCCTAGGGGCGGGAGTGGAGACCCAGTACTTC CSARTLGAGVETQYF
. 16 TRBJ2-7 TRBV11-2 . TGTGCCAGCAGCTTAGCCCCCGGGTTAGGAGCCTACGAGCAGTACTTC CASSLAPGLGAYEQYF
few 13 TRBJ2-7 TRBV7-2 TRBD2 TGTGCCAGCAGCTTCGGGACTAGAGGCGAGCAGTACTTC CASSFGTRGEQYF
. 13 TRBJ2-3 TRBV20-1 . TGCAGGGCCCGGGACTGGAGCACAGATACGCAGTATTTT CRARDWSTDTQYF
many 16 TRBJ2-7 TRBV10-2 TRBD1 TGCGCCAGCAGGCACCACGGACAGGAACTCTCCTACGAGCAGTACTTC CASRHHGQELSYEQYF
. 12 TRBJ2-4 TRBV9 . TGTGCCAGCAGCGTCCAGGGGGGAGAGCAGTACTTC CASSVQGGEQYF